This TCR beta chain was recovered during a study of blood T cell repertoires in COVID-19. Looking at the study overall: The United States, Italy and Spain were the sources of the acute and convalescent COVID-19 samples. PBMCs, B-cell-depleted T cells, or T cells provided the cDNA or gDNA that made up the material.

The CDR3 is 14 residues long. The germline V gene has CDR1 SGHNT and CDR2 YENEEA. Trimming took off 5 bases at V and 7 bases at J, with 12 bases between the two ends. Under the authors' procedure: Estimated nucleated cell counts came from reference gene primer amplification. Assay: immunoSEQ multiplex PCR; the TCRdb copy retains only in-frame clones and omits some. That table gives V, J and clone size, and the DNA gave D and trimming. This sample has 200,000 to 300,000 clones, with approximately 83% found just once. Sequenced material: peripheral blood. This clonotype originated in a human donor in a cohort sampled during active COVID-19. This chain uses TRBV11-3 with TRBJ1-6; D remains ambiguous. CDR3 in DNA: TGTGCCAGCAGCCACAGTGATCTGAATTCACCCCTCCACTTT. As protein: CASSHSDLNSPLHF.